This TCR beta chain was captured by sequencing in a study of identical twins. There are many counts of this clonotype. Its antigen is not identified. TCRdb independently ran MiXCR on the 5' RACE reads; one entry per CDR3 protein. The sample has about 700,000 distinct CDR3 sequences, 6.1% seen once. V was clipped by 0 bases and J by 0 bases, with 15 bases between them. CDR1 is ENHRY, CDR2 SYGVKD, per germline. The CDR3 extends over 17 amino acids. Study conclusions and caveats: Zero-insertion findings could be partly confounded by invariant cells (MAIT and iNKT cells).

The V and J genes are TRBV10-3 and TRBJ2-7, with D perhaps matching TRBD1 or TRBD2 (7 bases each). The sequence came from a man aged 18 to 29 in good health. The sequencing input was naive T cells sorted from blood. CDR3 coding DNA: TGTGCCATCAGTGAGTCTAGGGGGGGACAGTTCTCCTACGAGCAGTACTTC. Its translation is CAISESRGGQFSYEQYF.